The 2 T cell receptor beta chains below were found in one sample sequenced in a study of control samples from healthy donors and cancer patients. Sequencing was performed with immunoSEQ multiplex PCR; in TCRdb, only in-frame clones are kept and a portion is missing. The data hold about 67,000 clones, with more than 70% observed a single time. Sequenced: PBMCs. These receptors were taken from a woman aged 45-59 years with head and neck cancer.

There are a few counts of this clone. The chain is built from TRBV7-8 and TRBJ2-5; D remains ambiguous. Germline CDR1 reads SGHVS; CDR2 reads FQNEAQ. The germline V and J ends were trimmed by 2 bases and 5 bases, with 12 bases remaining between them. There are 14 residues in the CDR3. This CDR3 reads CASSLLLGMETQYF. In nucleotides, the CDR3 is TGTGCCAGCAGCTTACTATTAGGGATGGAGACCCAGTACTTC.

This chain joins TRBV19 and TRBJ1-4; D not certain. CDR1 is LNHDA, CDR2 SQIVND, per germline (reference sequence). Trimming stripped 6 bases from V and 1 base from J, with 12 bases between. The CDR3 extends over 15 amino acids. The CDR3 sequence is CASSPTWVTNEKLFF. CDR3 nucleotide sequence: TGTGCCAGTAGCCCCACTTGGGTAACTAATGAAAAACTGTTTTTT. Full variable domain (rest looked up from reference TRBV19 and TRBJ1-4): DGGITQSPKYLFRKEGQNVTLSCEQNLNHDAMYWYRQDPGQGLRLIYYSQIVNDFQKGDIAEGYSVSREKKESFPLTVTSAQKNPTAFYLCASSPTWVTNEKLFFGSGTQLSVL.